What follows describes a single T cell receptor (beta chain). Its antigen is undetermined. Use of 60 Vbeta and 13 Jbeta primers characterized the PCR. The method was immunoSEQ multiplex PCR; TCRdb's version includes in-frame clones alone and lacks a portion of them. This sample has about 130,000 clones; 80% occur once, and the top ten carry around 4.8%. This specimen belongs to a study of cytomegalovirus exposure and HLA in healthy donors. CDR1 SQVTM and CDR2 ANQGSEA come from the germline V gene. V lost 6 bases and J 0 bases, leaving 13 bases between the germline ends. The CDR3 has 14 amino acids. Findings and limits, study-wide: In a later analysis, V- and J-gene trimming of beta chains associated with a DCLRE1C missense variant, replicated independently. Diagnosis of cytomegalovirus status made by the classifier reportedly showed high specificity and sensitivity. Versus the roughly 700-donor mean, an Asian-associated ancestry cluster reportedly showed fewer N-insertions in a later analysis. HLA-A and HLA-B allele assignments for most subjects were reportedly predicted accurately using TCR beta sequences.

The chain carries TRBV29-1 and TRBJ2-3; TRBD2 is a possible D gene (5 bases). The origin of this receptor is a man younger than 45 in good health. The sequenced sample was PBMCs. The CDR3 DNA sequence: TGCAGCGTCGCCCGGGAAATTAGCACAGATACGCAGTATTTT. Encoded protein: CSVAREISTDTQYF.